This TCR beta chain derives from a study of blood T cell repertoires in COVID-19. TCRdb's copy holds only in-frame clones and misses some; the assay was immunoSEQ multiplex PCR. The sample lists approximately 300,000 clones, around nine tenths occurring once. Germline lookup yields CDR1 SSHAT and CDR2 FNYEAQ (reference sequence). This CDR3 contains 15 residues. Worth noting for this clone: Germline and junction disagree at one end, which may indicate a read error.

The sample consisted of peripheral blood. The TCR sequence derives from a woman under 40 with COVID-19, enrolled during active disease. The chain carries TRBV7-7 and TRBJ2-2; D is unresolved. The CDR3 nucleotides read TGTGCTAGCAGCTTGTATGGGCCTAACACCGGGGAGCTGTTTTTT. Translating it yields CASSLYGPNTGELFF. Full variable domain (missing parts from reference TRBV7-7 and TRBJ2-2): GAGVSQSPRYKVTKRGQDVTLRCDPISSHATLYWYQQALGQGPEFLTYFNYEAQPDKSGLPSDRFSAERPEGSISTLTIQRTEQRDSAMYRCASSLYGPNTGELFFGEGSRLTVL.